The 20 T cell receptor beta chains in this list originate from one sample, sequenced in a study of CD8 T cells in Susac syndrome. The authors reverse transcribed about 0.5 to 1 ug RNA with random hexamers. TCRdb reprocessed the immunoSEQ multiplex PCR reads with MiXCR, giving one entry per CDR3 protein. The sample includes under 200,000 distinct CDR3 sequences, approximately 94% of them seen just once. The source material was CD4+ T cells from PBMCs. The receptors stem from a human donor with Susac syndrome.

The chain carries TRBV20-1 and TRBJ2-7; 9 bases align to TRBD2. This CDR3 contains 12 residues. J gave up 4 bases and V 5 bases, and 3 bases lay outside the gene matches. Germline V CDR1 and CDR2: DFQATT, SNEGSKA (reference sequence). The CDR3 sequence is CSASSGAYEQYF. The CDR3 nucleotides read TGCAGTGCTTCTAGCGGGGCATACGAGCAGTACTTC.

This chain uses TRBV7-9 with TRBJ2-4; 12 nucleotides align to TRBD2. The CDR3 loop spans 13 amino acids. Germline V gives CDR1 SEHNR, CDR2 FQNEAQ (reference sequence). J gave up 14 bases and V 5 bases, and 7 bases lay outside the gene matches. The CDR3 DNA follows: TGTGCCAGCAGCCCGTTGACTAGCGGGGGCGAGTACTTC. Its protein product is CASSPLTSGGEYF.

The gene calls are TRBV7-9 and TRBJ1-1, with TRBD1 matching over 8 bases. This CDR3 is built from 15 residues. Germline CDR1 SEHNR, CDR2 FQNEAQ (reference sequence). The J segment lost 3 bases and the V segment lost 5 bases, leaving 8 bases of the junction unmatched. CDR3 nucleotide sequence: TGTGCCAGCAGCACCGGACAGGGACTCGACACTGAAGCTTTCTTT. The encoded protein is CASSTGQGLDTEAFF.

This clonotype was found once. The genes are TRBV14 and TRBJ1-1; D uncertain. Trimming stripped 4 bases from V and 4 bases from J, with 16 bases between. CDR1 is SGHDN and CDR2 is FVKESK in the germline V gene. The length of the CDR3 is 15 residues. CDR3 nucleotides: TGTGCCAGCAGCCCCGTACGGGAGGGTTTCACTGAAGCTTTCTTT. Translated: CASSPVREGFTEAFF.

The V and J genes are TRBV7-9 and TRBJ1-6; D not resolved. Trimming removed 1 base at V and 6 bases at J, with 10 bases between. The CDR3 runs to 15 residues. Germline V gene lookup returns CDR1 SEHNR and CDR2 FQNEAQ (reference sequence). CDR3 DNA: TGTGCCAGCAGCTTAGAGGGTCGGGTTAATTCACCCCTCCACTTT. Residues: CASSLEGRVNSPLHF.

The CDR3 protein is CASGPGASGATDTQYF. The CDR3, as DNA: TGTGCTAGTGGTCCTGGGGCTAGCGGGGCCACAGATACGCAGTATTTT. This sequence joins TRBV12-5 and TRBJ2-3; 9 bases line up with TRBD2. CDR3 length: 16 amino acids. Losses at the gene ends were 5 bases for V and 2 bases for J; bases not matched to a gene: 8. Germline V gives CDR1 LGHNT, CDR2 FRNRAP.

This chain joins TRBV5-1 and TRBJ1-2, with TRBD1 identical over 7 bases. V lost 4 bases and J lost 4; bases outside the gene matches: 4. The germline V gene has CDR1 SGHRS and CDR2 YFSETQ. This CDR3 has 13 residues. CDR3 residues: CASSTGTAYGYTF. For the CDR3, the DNA is TGCGCCAGCAGCACCGGGACAGCCTATGGCTACACCTTC. The full variable domain, in which reference TRBV5-1 and TRBJ1-2 provide the parts outside the CDR3, is KAGVTQTPRYLIKTRGQQVTLSCSPISGHRSVSWYQQTPGQGLQFLFEYFSETQRNKGNFPGRFSGRQFSNSRSEMNVSTLELGDSALYLCASSTGTAYGYTFGSGTRLTVV.

V gene TRBV10-1 combines with J gene TRBJ2-7, with 7 nucleotides matching TRBD1. V lost 4 bases to trimming and J lost 3 bases; unmatched junction nucleotides: 0. Germline V CDR1 and CDR2: WNHNN, SYGVQD (reference sequence). The CDR3 has 12 amino acids. In DNA form, the CDR3 reads TGCGCCAGCAGTGGGACAGGCTACGAGCAGTACTTC. This sequence encodes CASSGTGYEQYF.

The CDR3 loop is CASSATGGRNYNEQFF. CDR3 DNA sequence: TGCGCCAGCAGCGCAACAGGGGGCCGAAACTACAATGAGCAGTTCTTC. The J gene is TRBJ2-1, the V gene TRBV5-1; 9 nucleotides agree with TRBD1. The CDR3 sequence is 16 residues long. Looked up from germline, CDR1 is SGHRS and CDR2 is YFSETQ. After removal of 4 bases from V and 3 bases from J, the junction contained 8 bases not matched to a gene.

The chain uses TRBV7-2 and TRBJ2-7; D ambiguous. Germline CDR1 and CDR2: SGHTA and FQGNSA. Trimming cost V 1 base and J 7 bases, with 11 bases left between them. The CDR3 sequence is 13 residues long. In DNA form, the CDR3 reads TGTGCCAGCAGCTTAGAAGACTTTACTGAGCAGTACTTC. Translating it yields CASSLEDFTEQYF.

The table lists this clonotype with a few counts. V gene TRBV18 combines with J gene TRBJ2-5, with D perhaps assigned TRBD1 or TRBD2 (6 bases each). Trimming took off 5 bases at V and 1 base at J, with 8 bases between the two ends. In germline, CDR1 is KGHSH, CDR2 LQKENI. The CDR3 consists of 13 residues. The CDR3 DNA reads as TGTGCCAGCTCATCGGGGGCCCAAGAGACCCAGTACTTC. It specifies CASSSGAQETQYF.

This clonotype was found once. The chain recombines TRBV7-9 with TRBJ2-1; 11 positions match TRBD1. The CDR3 extends over 16 amino acids. Germline CDR1 SEHNR, CDR2 FQNEAQ (reference sequence). Trimming at V came to 5 bases and at J to 5 bases, leaving 8 bases not matched to a gene. The CDR3 sequence: CASSPYRDRGNNEQFF. The CDR3, as DNA: TGTGCCAGCAGCCCCTATCGGGACAGGGGGAACAATGAGCAGTTCTTC.

The V call is TRBV14, the J call TRBJ2-5; a weak D match, TRBD2 (5 bases). V lost 0 bases and J lost 9, with 11 bases in between. This CDR3 has 13 amino acids. In germline, CDR1 is SGHDN, CDR2 FVKESK. In nucleotides, the CDR3 is TGTGCCAGCAGCCAAGATCTGCGGGCGGCCCAGTACTTC. Protein sequence: CASSQDLRAAQYF. Combining the CDR3 with reference TRBV14 and TRBJ2-5 gives the whole variable domain EAGVTQFPSHSVIEKGQTVTLRCDPISGHDNLYWYRRVMGKEIKFLLHFVKESKQDESGMPNNRFLAERTGGTYSTLKVQPAELEDSGVYFCASSQDLRAAQYFGPGTRLLVL.

This chain connects TRBV27 to TRBJ2-1; TRBD1 matches at 8 bases. This CDR3 has 16 amino acids. From germline, CDR1 is MNHEY and CDR2 SMNVEV (reference sequence). V lost 2 bases, J lost 0 bases, and 3 bases stayed unmatched. CDR3 bases: TGTGCCAGCAGTTTACAGGGGGCGAACTCCTACAATGAGCAGTTCTTC. This sequence encodes CASSLQGANSYNEQFF.

The chain is built from TRBV5-4 and TRBJ1-5; maybe TRBD1 (5 bases). The CDR3 extends over 14 amino acids. V dropped 4 bases and J dropped 3 bases, with 11 bases sitting between them. The germline CDR1 and CDR2 sequences are SGHNT and YYREEE (reference sequence). The CDR3 nucleotides read TGTGCCAGCAGCCTTCAGGGTAACAATCAGCCCCAGCATTTT. Translated, it gives CASSLQGNNQPQHF.

The chain employs TRBV15 and TRBJ1-1; D ambiguous. The CDR3 extends over 17 amino acids. V dropped 0 bases and J dropped 0 bases, with 14 bases sitting between them. Germline assignment: CDR1 LNHNV and CDR2 YYDKDF (reference sequence). CDR3 loop: CATSRDLLGGVNTEAFF. CDR3 DNA sequence: TGTGCCACCAGCAGAGATCTCCTTGGTGGTGTGAACACTGAAGCTTTCTTT.

The CDR3 DNA sequence: TGTGCCAGCAGCTCTACCCCTGGGACGGACTCTGGAAACACCATATATTTT. It yields the protein CASSSTPGTDSGNTIYF. The chain has TRBV5-6 and TRBJ1-3; a weak D match, TRBD1 (5 bases). CDR3 size: 17 residues. With 3 bases removed from V and 0 bases from J, the gap between germline ends came to 16 bases. CDR1 SGHDT and CDR2 YYEEEE come from the germline V gene.

V is TRBV9 and J is TRBJ1-1; D is uncertain. There are 13 residues in the CDR3. Trimming removed 4 bases at V and 4 bases at J, with 11 bases between. Germline loops: CDR1 SGDLS, CDR2 YYNGEE. CDR3 sequence: CASSRPVGTEAFF. CDR3 nucleotides: TGTGCCAGCAGCCGACCGGTGGGCACTGAAGCTTTCTTT.

DNA for the CDR3: TGCAGTGCTGTTGCAGGGACTCCATGGGATACGCAGTATTTT. Its protein is CSAVAGTPWDTQYF. This rearrangement joins TRBV20-1 to TRBJ2-3; possible D gene TRBD2, 6 bases. Germline V CDR1 and CDR2: DFQATT, SNEGSKA (reference sequence). The CDR3 totals 14 residues. Trimming cost V 5 bases and J 6 bases, with 18 bases left between them.

This rearrangement joins TRBV29-1 to TRBJ2-1; weak D call: TRBD2 (6 bases). Per the germline V gene, CDR1 is SQVTM and CDR2 is ANQGSEA. Between the trimmed V and J ends, which lost 4 bases and 7 bases, there was a span of 11 bases. The CDR3 is made up of 12 amino acids. The DNA for the CDR3 is TGCAGCGTTGTGGTGGGGGGTAATGAGCAGTTCTTC. Protein sequence: CSVVVGGNEQFF.